The 30 T cell receptor beta chains below come from one sample, sequenced in a study of regulatory T cells in long-lasting Graves disease. For TCR beta, libraries came from iRepertoire HTBI primers and Arm-PCR of CDR3 regions. TCRdb reprocessed the multiplex PCR reads with MiXCR, giving one entry per CDR3 protein. The data hold fewer than 550,000 distinct CDR3 sequences, with about 17% observed a single time. The time point is: newly diagnosed GD, antithyroid drugs for less than 3 months. PBMCs were the source of the RNA used for TCR sequencing. These data also formed part of another study, on T cells in Graves' hyperthyroidism and ophthalmopathy.

Sequenced material: peripheral blood mononuclear cells (PBMCs), taken at new diagnosis, from a patient treated with antithyroid drugs. All receptors derive from a woman aged 18-29 years with Graves disease.

V and J are TRBV5-6 and TRBJ1-5; D might be TRBD1 (5 bases). In germline, CDR1 is SGHDT, CDR2 YYEEEE. The CDR3 extends over 14 amino acids. The V gene lost 4 bases and the J gene lost 4 bases, with 12 bases spanning the gap. Here the CDR3 reads CASSTGTENQPQHF. In DNA, the CDR3 is TGTGCCAGCAGCACCGGGACGGAGAATCAGCCCCAGCATTTT.

The chain carries TRBV12-5 and TRBJ2-5; unclear D gene. CDR1 and CDR2 from the germline V gene are LGHNT and FRNRAP. Trimming left V 7 bases short and J 0 bases short, with 6 bases between. The CDR3 is 12 residues long. CDR3 sequence (DNA): TGTGCTAGTGCGGGTTACCAAGAGACCCAGTACTTC. It is translated as CASAGYQETQYF.

This clonotype appeared many times. The chain links TRBV28 to TRBJ2-7; possible D gene TRBD2, 6 bases. V was cut by 5 bases and J by 3 bases, with 17 bases left in between. The germline V gene has CDR1 MDHEN and CDR2 SYDVKM. The CDR3 length is 15 residues. The CDR3 reads CASSQPGLGNYEQYF. In DNA, the CDR3 is TGTGCCAGCAGTCAACCGGGACTGGGTAACTACGAGCAGTACTTC.

This clonotype was seen at least ten times. The CDR3, as DNA: TGTGCCAGCAGTTCGGGACAACGCACAGATACGCAGTATTTT. Its translation: CASSSGQRTDTQYF. The V and J genes are TRBV2 and TRBJ2-3; a possible D gene is TRBD1 (6 bases). The CDR3 spans 14 residues. Germline loops: CDR1 SNHLY, CDR2 FYNNEI. Trimming removed 5 bases at V and 1 base at J, with 10 bases between.

At least ten counts were recorded for this clonotype. The gene calls are TRBV11-2 and TRBJ1-2; D not resolved. Germline assignment: CDR1 SGHAT and CDR2 FQNNGV. The V and J ends lost 2 bases and 4 bases respectively, with 8 bases between them. The CDR3 is 13 residues long. CDR3: CASSLSATYGYTF. The CDR3, as DNA: TGTGCCAGCAGCTTAAGTGCTACCTATGGCTACACCTTC.

The table lists this clonotype with a few counts. The gene calls are TRBV7-9 and TRBJ1-3; no definite D call. Germline-derived CDR1 and CDR2 are SEHNR and FQNEAQ (reference sequence). The length of the CDR3 is 16 residues. V was shortened by 1 base and J by 0 bases, with 10 bases between the two germline ends. The CDR3 loop is CASSLGTDYSGNTIYF. The DNA of the CDR3 is TGTGCCAGCAGCTTAGGGACTGACTACTCTGGAAACACCATATATTTT.

This clonotype was seen ten or more times. The chain joins TRBV6-1 to TRBJ1-1; D not certain. The V end lost 6 bases, the J end lost 4 bases, and 12 bases lay between the germline ends. CDR3 length: 13 residues. Germline V gives CDR1 MNHNS, CDR2 SASEGT. The CDR3 region is CASSLGWTTEAFF. The CDR3 DNA reads TGTGCCAGCAGCCTGGGTTGGACCACTGAAGCTTTCTTT.

The V and J genes are TRBV30 and TRBJ1-4; 7 nucleotides match TRBD1. In germline, CDR1 is GTSNPN, CDR2 SVGIG (reference sequence). The V and J ends lost 0 bases and 0 bases, in that order; junction bases with no gene match: 7. The CDR3 spans 17 residues. The CDR3 spells CAWSVGRGGTTNEKLFF. The CDR3 nucleotides are TGTGCCTGGAGTGTAGGCAGGGGGGGGACAACTAATGAAAAACTGTTTTTT.

The CDR3 DNA sequence: TGTGCCAGCAGCTCCGCCTACATAGGGACTAGCGACAATGAGCAGTTCTTC. Protein product: CASSSAYIGTSDNEQFF. The chain combines TRBV7-6 with TRBJ2-1, with 10 nucleotides matching TRBD2. Germline CDR1 reads SGHVS; CDR2 reads FNYEAQ. J was trimmed by 5 bases and V by 4 bases; bases with no gene match: 11. The CDR3 runs 17 residues.

This clonotype was recorded a few times. This sequence joins TRBV12-3 or TRBV12-4 and TRBJ1-1; TRBD1 is a possible D gene (6 bases). V lost 7 bases to trimming and J lost 4 bases, with 13 bases between them. The CDR3 has 13 residues. This CDR3 is CASNQQGSTEAFF. CDR3 bases: TGTGCCAGCAATCAACAGGGTTCCACTGAAGCTTTCTTT.

There are many counts of this clonotype. The chain couples TRBV28 to TRBJ2-7, with a possible D match to TRBD1 (5 bases). CDR1 is MDHEN, CDR2 SYDVKM, per germline. The ends were cut back, 4 bases at V and 2 bases at J, with 12 bases in the middle. The CDR3 runs to 14 residues. The CDR3 DNA reads TGTGCCAGCAGTTCCCCAGGGTTTCCCTACGAGCAGTACTTC. Encoded protein: CASSSPGFPYEQYF.

This clonotype was detected a few times. The CDR3 nucleotides are TGTGCCAGCACTCAAACCCCCCATCAGCCCCAGCATTTT. Translating it yields CASTQTPHQPQHF. V is TRBV6-2 or TRBV6-3 and J is TRBJ1-5; the D is unclear. The V gene's germline CDR1 is MNHEY and CDR2 SVGEGT. CDR3 length equals 13 residues. Trimming took off 7 bases at V and 5 bases at J, with 12 bases between the two ends.

The sample holds many counts of this clonotype. The chain has TRBV12-3 or TRBV12-4 and TRBJ1-3, with 8 bases that match TRBD1. Germline trimming cut 7 bases from V and 2 bases from J; bases unmatched to any gene: 10. This CDR3 has 16 residues. The DNA of the CDR3 is TGTGCCAGCACCGGGCCGGACAGGGTGGCTGGAAACACCATATATTTT. This sequence encodes CASTGPDRVAGNTIYF.

The chain links TRBV6-1 to TRBJ2-5; D not resolved. Looked up from germline, CDR1 is MNHNS and CDR2 is SASEGT. V was pared by 8 bases and J by 5 bases, with 12 bases between. The CDR3 is made up of 12 amino acids. This CDR3 is CASGVVGETQYF. The CDR3 bases are TGTGCCAGCGGGGTGGTGGGGGAGACCCAGTACTTC.

The chain recombines TRBV12-3 or TRBV12-4 with TRBJ1-2; no clear D gene. V lost 2 bases and J lost 5, with 15 bases in between. The length of the CDR3 is 15 residues. This CDR3 is CASSLNNSPGYGYTF. In nucleotides, the CDR3 is TGTGCCAGCAGTTTAAATAACAGCCCGGGGTATGGCTACACCTTC.

This chain uses TRBV5-1 with TRBJ1-5, with TRBD1 matching over 9 bases. The CDR3 totals 14 residues. Germline V gene sequence: CDR1 SGHRS, CDR2 YFSETQ. V lost 3 bases to trimming and J lost 7 bases; unmatched junction nucleotides: 5. For the CDR3, the DNA is TGCGCCAGCAGCTGGGGGACAGGGTCACAGCCCCAGCATTTT. Translating it yields CASSWGTGSQPQHF.

At least ten counts were recorded for this clonotype. This chain connects TRBV7-2 to TRBJ2-4; D uncertain. The CDR3 contains 13 residues. Germline V CDR1 and CDR2: SGHTA, FQGNSA. The germline V and J ends were trimmed by 6 bases and 8 bases, with 14 bases remaining between them. The DNA of the CDR3 is TGTGCCAGCAGTCATAGGCTTTGGGACATTCAGTACTTC. It codes for CASSHRLWDIQYF.

Comments on this clonotype: At one end, the junction sequence differs from germline, possibly due to a read error. The CDR3 here is CASRRNTGVLFF. CDR3 sequence (DNA): TGTGCCAGCAGACGCAACACCGGGGTGCTGTTTTTT. The chain employs TRBV6-1 and TRBJ2-2; D might be TRBD2 (5 bases). The CDR3 has 12 amino acids. Germline assignment: CDR1 MNHNS and CDR2 SASEGT.

The sample holds a few counts of this clonotype. The chain links TRBV3-1 to TRBJ1-3; 7 bases are a match to TRBD1. V shed 1 base, J shed 3 bases, and the junction held 3 bases outside the gene matches. This CDR3 region has 15 residues. Germline V gives CDR1 LGHDT, CDR2 YNNKEL (reference sequence). The CDR3 sequence is CASSQAGQIGNTIYF. In nucleotides, the CDR3 is TGTGCCAGCAGCCAAGCGGGACAGATTGGAAACACCATATATTTT.

As to this clonotype: This is likely a read error, given that the CDR3 carries no conserved phenylalanine or tryptophan at its end. The chain's CDR3 is CASSPDRVGSRDTEAFL. The CDR3 region has the DNA TGCGCCAGCAGCCCCGACAGGGTCGGATCTAGGGACACTGAAGCTTTCCTT. The chain combines TRBV4-3 with TRBJ1-1, with TRBD1 matching over 7 bases. The V segment lost 4 bases and the J segment 3 bases; nucleotides outside the gene matches: 14. This CDR3 spans 17 amino acids. Looked up from germline, CDR1 is LGHNA and CDR2 is YSLEER.

This clonotype occurred many times. V and J are TRBV20-1 and TRBJ2-7, with 7 bases lining up with TRBD2. From germline, CDR1 is DFQATT and CDR2 SNEGSKA (reference sequence). Trimming took 1 base from V and 2 from J; bases not matched to a gene: 8. The CDR3 loop spans 15 amino acids. CDR3 loop: CSARAIAGTTYEQYF. In nucleotides, the CDR3 is TGCAGTGCTAGAGCAATAGCCGGGACTACCTACGAGCAGTACTTC.

To note about this clonotype: A much more abundant neighbour one base away suggests this may be a read error. This sequence joins TRBV12-3 or TRBV12-4 and TRBJ2-7; D call uncertain. The germline V and J ends were trimmed by 2 bases and 6 bases, with 17 bases remaining between them. The CDR3 is 15 amino acids. In DNA form, the CDR3 reads TGTGCCAGCAGTTTAAATCTCCCCGGGTCGTCCGAGCAGTACTTC. This codes for CASSLNLPGSSEQYF.

This clonotype was seen a few times. This rearrangement joins TRBV20-1 to TRBJ2-3, with TRBD2 identical over 11 bases. CDR1 is DFQATT and CDR2 is SNEGSKA in the germline V gene (reference sequence). The CDR3 has 15 residues. Trimming removed 5 bases from V and 5 bases from J; junction bases left unmatched: 9. The CDR3: CSASGLADPGDTQYF. CDR3 nucleotides: TGCAGTGCTTCGGGACTAGCGGACCCCGGAGATACGCAGTATTTT.

This clonotype was seen more than once but under ten times. J is TRBJ1-3 and V is TRBV12-3 or TRBV12-4; D gene ambiguous. The germline V and J ends were trimmed by 0 bases and 0 bases, with 6 bases remaining between them. The CDR3 length is 15 residues. In nucleotides, the CDR3 is TGTGCCAGCAGTTTAGCAGGGCTCTCTGGAAACACCATATATTTT. This gives the protein CASSLAGLSGNTIYF.

The rearrangement links TRBV6-2 or TRBV6-3 to TRBJ1-2, with D perhaps TRBD1 (6 bases). V lost 6 bases and J lost 4, with 9 bases in between. Looked up from germline, CDR1 is MNHEY and CDR2 is SVGEGT. CDR3 length: 12 residues. The CDR3 DNA is TGTGCCAGCAGAGGACAGTTCTATGGCTACACCTTC. It is translated as CASRGQFYGYTF.

This chain links TRBV27 with TRBJ1-1; D possibly corresponds to TRBD1 (6 bases). Germline CDR1 and CDR2: MNHEY and SMNVEV (reference sequence). V shed 5 bases and J shed 13 bases, with 23 bases lying between them. CDR3 size: 14 residues. CDR3: CASSMVTGPREFFF. The CDR3 DNA reads as TGTGCCAGCAGTATGGTCACAGGGCCACGAGAGTTTTTCTTT.

V is TRBV6-1 and J is TRBJ2-7, with 9 bases identical to TRBD1. Unmatched junction bases numbered 6, after V lost 3 bases and J lost 3 bases. The CDR3 has 15 residues. Per germline, CDR1 MNHNS and CDR2 SASEGT. CDR3 loop: CASSEDRGLDYEQYF. CDR3 nucleotide sequence: TGTGCCAGCAGTGAGGACAGGGGCTTAGACTACGAGCAGTACTTC.

About this clonotype: One end of the junction is discordant with germline, which a read error may explain. The CDR3 sequence: CASSPSTGADTQYF. The CDR3 coding sequence is TGCGCCAGCAGTCCCAGCACAGGGGCAGATACGCAGTATTTT. The chain combines TRBV13 with TRBJ2-3; 7 bases align to TRBD1. The CDR3 runs to 14 residues. In germline, CDR1 is PRHDT, CDR2 FYEKMQ (reference sequence).

This clonotype was seen only a few times. V usage is TRBV27 and J usage is TRBJ2-7; no firm D call. The V and J ends lost 2 bases and 0 bases respectively, with 11 bases between them. Germline loops: CDR1 MNHEY, CDR2 SMNVEV (reference sequence). This CDR3 is built from 15 residues. The CDR3 DNA follows: TGTGCCAGCAGTTTAAGGGCGATCTCCTCCTACGAGCAGTACTTC. As protein: CASSLRAISSYEQYF.

CDR3 in amino acids: CSVVGQGLREAFF. In DNA, the CDR3 is TGCAGCGTTGTGGGACAGGGGCTTAGGGAAGCTTTCTTT. The chain links TRBV29-1 to TRBJ1-1; 10 bases match TRBD1. The V gene's germline CDR1 is SQVTM and CDR2 ANQGSEA. V shed 4 bases and J 8 bases; nucleotides not matched to a gene: 7. The CDR3 is made up of 13 amino acids. Drawing the rest from reference TRBV29-1 and TRBJ1-1, the complete variable domain is SAVISQKPSRDICQRGTSLTIQCQVDSQVTMMFWYRQQPGQSLTLIATANQGSEATYESGFVIDKFPISRPNLTFSTLTVSNMSPEDSSIYLCSVVGQGLREAFFGQGTRLTVV.